The source of this T cell receptor beta chain is a study of cytomegalovirus exposure and HLA in healthy donors (dated by TCRdb to 2016 to 2017). Regarding the research as a whole: An earlier analysis of some 550 of the donors reported about 290 Gb of sequence data and 117 million unique TCR beta sequences from about 200 million T cells. Every repertoire in the discovery cohort had been generated on one and the same sequencing platform. Donor age, sex, ethnicity and CMV serostatus were compiled together with the repertoire data. Among a few hundred genotyped donors of the cohort, an average of approximately 240,000 unique TCR beta nucleotide sequences were sequenced per donor, about a sixth of them non-productive. Rather than drawing on any new phenotypic data, the later analysis identified candidate immune exposures from TCR beta sequences and the way those sequences occurred across donors. A separate validation cohort of 100 to 150 different subjects was used in addition to the roughly 640-subject first cohort. Using immunosequencing, the study profiled T cell repertoires from 666 subjects and related those repertoires to cytomegalovirus serostatus. Class I and class II HLA loci were covered by the typing at four-digit resolution. Because of strong linkage in the cohort, four to six DR-DQ haplotypes were treated as single units for association and clustering. Among the roughly 400 genotyped donors, roughly 80% belonged to the genetic ancestry cluster associated with self-reported Caucasian donors. In an earlier analysis of 587 of the donors, high-throughput TCR beta sequencing was used to judge whether each TCR beta V gene segment behaved as functional or pseudogenic. The study combined high-throughput TCR immunosequencing, statistical association of individual TCRs with disease status, and machine learning to predict cytomegalovirus infection status. In a later analysis, previously published TCR beta repertoires from about 640 donors were re-analyzed and high-resolution HLA genotyping was added so that TCR occurrence patterns could be studied. An early release that covered fewer than 800 HLA-typed donors contained approximately 290 gigabases of sequencing data and around 85 million unique TCR sequences. The number of typed donors differed by locus: roughly 620-630 for A, B, C, DRB1 and DQB1; some 500 for DQA1; over 600 for DPA1; and 400 to 480 for DPB1. In a later genetic analysis, genome-wide SNP genotypes for about 55% of the 666 donors were used, and that subset was treated as a discovery cohort. The aim of the study was to test whether cataloging public T cell receptors could identify signatures of past pathogen exposure. Overall study outcomes, separate from this receptor: While some public TCRs were present in many individuals, most TCR sequences turned up only very rarely across donors. In a later genetic analysis, fewer N-insertions in productive TCRs were reported among donors in an Asian-associated ancestry cluster than the 666-donor mean. Assigning TCR associations to individual alleles was difficult when HLA alleles, especially DR and DQ, strongly co-occurred. The 87-base-pair reads could not distinguish some IMGT-functional V segments, including TRBV6-2 and TRBV6-3, so those segments were excluded. At a false discovery rate of 0.05, a later analysis linked 15,000 to 20,000 TCR beta sequences to specific HLA alleles. This cohort had only TCR beta chains sequenced, and the lack of alpha or paired-chain data limited which features could be detected. A group of highly shared sequence variants was considered likely to be a technical artifact of the sequencing pipeline. Because HLA typing was missing for some donors at each locus, association tests included only the typed subset. The earlier analysis of nearly 600 of the donors excluded roughly 17 rarely observed V segments, including chromosome 9 orphons, because counts were too low. The presence/absence analyses assumed that sequencing depth was roughly uniform across donors, and that assumption may not be true. A further reported finding was that TCR beta sequences accurately predicted the HLA-A and HLA-B alleles for most subjects in the first cohort. A later analysis reported that several top co-occurrence clusters appeared linked to parvovirus B19, influenza, CMV and Epstein-Barr virus. The classifier was reported to diagnose cytomegalovirus status with high specificity and sensitivity in both the original cohort and the validation cohort. A later analysis found that HLA-associated TCR beta chains were more clonally expanded and had lower generation probabilities than equally common non-associated chains. In an earlier analysis of some 640 of the donors, most TCR beta V segments were observed in productive rearrangements about 90% or about 30% of the time, broadly matching IMGT annotations. The authors suggested that the approach could potentially be extended to other disease states and immunological phenotypes. In the study, 164 TCR beta chains were listed as associated with cytomegalovirus. In a later analysis, the rate of TCR association differed among HLA loci, with DRB1 alleles having the most associated TCRs and HLA-C alleles having the fewest. Linkage disequilibrium might explain the correlated functional status among segregating V segments, but an unknown experimental factor could not be excluded. An association between a missense DCLRE1C variant and V-gene and J-gene trimming of TCR beta chains was found in a later genetic analysis and replicated in an independent cohort. In vitro tests confirmed that a few of the cytomegalovirus-associated TCR beta chains recognize cytomegalovirus antigens. CMV serostatus was the only immune exposure information available for the cohort. Most CMV-associated TCR beta chains appeared to be HLA-restricted in a later analysis, and the HLA associations seemed to be driven largely by CMV exposure.

Between the V and J ends, shortened by 1 base and 0 bases respectively, the junction contains 5 bases. The CDR3 covers 14 residues, taking in both the cysteine and the phenylalanine. Only the CDR3 DNA is retained, 42 bases long and in frame from the first base. The germline V gene encodes CDR1 SGHRS and CDR2 YFSETQ. Points on this clone: The antigen this receptor binds is unknown. It has no much larger one-base neighbor in the sample; base qualities were not kept.

In total, over 600 healthy bone marrow donors made up the cohort. At the time of sampling, all cohort members were nominally healthy, though unrecorded immune exposures were likely present. The donor tested CMV seronegative, placing the donor among the 350 or so seronegative members of the cohort. A peripheral blood sample was provided by each donor, and peripheral blood mononuclear cells were used for TCR beta sequencing. Genomic DNA was extracted from the blood cell samples with the Qiagen DNeasy Blood Extraction Kit. Libraries came from the immunoSEQ multiplex PCR assay. For the multiplex PCR, a mixture combining 60 forward primers for TCR Vbeta segments and 13 reverse primers for TCR Jbeta segments was used. The CDR3 region of rearranged TCR beta genes was amplified from genomic DNA with a multiplex PCR assay. Amplified TCR beta libraries were sequenced as 87-base-pair reads on the Illumina HiSeq System. On the authors' methods: A later analysis counted tens of millions of unique TCR beta chains across the 500 to 850 repertoires, and 9 million to 14 million of these chains were shared by at least two donors. Raw reads were error-corrected and collapsed into unique sequences by a nearest-neighbor algorithm in which closely related sequences were merged to remove PCR and sequencing errors. To assign V, D and J gene segments, CDR3 sequences were aligned to IMGT reference sequences. For a sequence to be retained, at least a six-nucleotide match to both a V gene segment and a J gene segment was required. A rearrangement counted as productive if the CDR3 had no stop codons and remained in frame with V and J, and every other rearrangement counted as non-productive. Following IMGT convention, CDR3 was defined as the stretch from the second conserved V-encoded cysteine up to the conserved J-encoded phenylalanine. Sequences without an unambiguous match to a single V gene segment were excluded from the earlier analysis of 587 of the donors. In an earlier analysis of a few hundred of the donors, V segments were called functional above 56.7% productive rearrangements and were called segregating when the between-donor standard deviation exceeded 5%. A statistical classification framework was built to diagnose cytomegalovirus status from the catalog of TCR beta chain sequences. In a later analysis, TCR nucleotide sequences were compared against IMGT/GENE-DB human TR gene sequences so that V and J genes could be assigned. A later analysis assigned CDR3 sequences and most-parsimonious VDJ recombination scenarios with the TCRdist pipeline. In a later analysis, every TCR beta chain was defined by the combination of its CDR3 amino acid sequence and its V-gene family, and reads without a unique V-gene family were dropped. A later analysis removed 550 to 700 highly shared, low-generation-probability nucleotide sequences to deal with suspected cross-contamination and a sequencing artifact. In a later analysis, a clonal expansion index was calculated for each public chain from normalized within-repertoire ranks of inferred template counts. Generation probabilities in a later analysis came from a VDJ recombination model fitted to out-of-frame rearrangements, and those results were checked against IGoR. In a later analysis, hypergeometric tests were used to score TCR-TCR, TCR-HLA and TCR-CMV co-occurrence, with a repertoire-size bias correction applied to TCR pairs. False discovery rates were estimated in a later analysis by permuting HLA or CMV assignments 20 times. In a later analysis, co-occurring TCRs were grouped with DBSCAN, and TCRdist sequence similarity was added when clustering was performed within HLA-allele-positive subsets. Repertoires with fewer than 30,000 or more than 120,000 public chains were left out of co-occurrence clustering, as were a handful of repertoires with anomalous nucleotide sharing. TCRdb holds this immuneACCESS table with in-frame rearrangements only. Some clones are missing; in checked studies, unresolved V genes explain under half, and the rest has no known cause. That table furnishes V, J and clone size, whereas the DNA furnished D and trimming. The sample includes under 200,000 clones, with around 86% observed a single time. The ten top clones hold about 2% of the sample.

The sequence came from a male donor in good health and CMV-seronegative. Recombination linked TRBV5-1 to TRBJ1-3, with no reliable assignment of the D segment. Sequenced sample: PBMCs. The bases are TGCGCCAGCAGCTTGACAGTCTCTGGAAACACCATATATTTT. Its translation is CASSLTVSGNTIYF. The CDR3 plus the reference TRBV5-1 and TRBJ1-3 genes for the other parts give the full variable domain: KAGVTQTPRYLIKTRGQQVTLSCSPISGHRSVSWYQQTPGQGLQFLFEYFSETQRNKGNFPGRFSGRQFSNSRSEMNVSTLELGDSALYLCASSLTVSGNTIYFGEGSWLTVV.